These 14 T cell receptor beta chains share one sample of origin, sequenced in a study of cytotoxic CD8 clonotypes in ibrutinib-treated CLL. TCRdb keeps only in-frame clones here, not all; method: immunoSEQ multiplex PCR. This table has about 140,000 clones, around 90% appearing once. The sequences come from PBMCs, collected after 12 months of ibrutinib treatment. These receptor sequences come from a human donor with chronic lymphocytic leukemia.

This clone was found once. The V gene is TRBV11-2, the J gene TRBJ2-5; either TRBD1 or TRBD2 may fit D (6 bases each). Germline V gene lookup returns CDR1 SGHAT and CDR2 FQNNGV. The CDR3 loop spans 15 amino acids. V lost 4 bases to trimming and J lost 3 bases, with 15 bases between them. CDR3 sequence (DNA): TGTGCCAGCAGCTCAAACCCGGGGGCAGAAGAGACCCAGTACTTC. Encoded protein: CASSSNPGAEETQYF.

The J gene is TRBJ2-7, the V gene TRBV7-2; TRBD1 might be the D (6 bases). The CDR3 is made up of 14 amino acids. With 4 bases removed from V and 4 bases from J, the gap between germline ends came to 14 bases. From germline, CDR1 is SGHTA and CDR2 FQGNSA. In DNA form, the CDR3 reads TGTGCCAGCAGCTCCCCGGGACACGGGTACGAGCAGTACTTC. Protein sequence: CASSSPGHGYEQYF.

This clone has only one observation. The chain couples TRBV7-8 to TRBJ1-1; D might be TRBD1 (6 bases). V was cut by 6 bases and J by 7 bases, with 15 bases left in between. The CDR3 spans 13 residues. CDR1 and CDR2 (germline): SGHVS, FQNEAQ. This CDR3 is CASRLRGKNEAFF. For the CDR3, the DNA is TGTGCCAGCAGGCTCAGGGGAAAGAATGAAGCTTTCTTT.

The J gene is TRBJ1-5, the V gene TRBV12-5, with TRBD1 matching 10 bases. V lost 1 base to trimming and J lost 8 bases; unmatched junction nucleotides: 11. The CDR3 has 17 residues. Germline V CDR1 and CDR2: LGHNT, FRNRAP. CDR3 sequence reads: CASGLGRDRGAAEPQHF. In DNA, the CDR3 is TGTGCTAGTGGTTTGGGCCGGGACAGGGGCGCGGCGGAGCCCCAGCATTTT.

CDR3 amino acids: CASSRGPGYTF. CDR3 in DNA: TGTGCCAGCAGCAGGGGGCCTGGCTACACCTTC. The chain joins TRBV28 to TRBJ1-2; 8 positions match TRBD1. The V gene end was trimmed by 6 bases and the J gene end by 7 bases; junction bases not matched to a gene: 1. The CDR3 loop spans 11 amino acids. Germline lookup yields CDR1 MDHEN and CDR2 SYDVKM.

The chain has TRBV2 and TRBJ2-3; 14 bases are shared with TRBD2. V lost 6 bases and J lost 5; bases outside the gene matches: 7. CDR3 length: 16 residues. Germline lookup yields CDR1 SNHLY and CDR2 FYNNEI. The CDR3 coding sequence is TGTGCCAGCAGGGAGACTAGCGGGAGGGTTGGAGATACGCAGTATTTT. This codes for CASRETSGRVGDTQYF.

The J gene is TRBJ2-1, the V gene TRBV10-3; 9 positions match TRBD2. Germline CDR1 is ENHRY and CDR2 is SYGVKD. V shed 5 bases and J 5 bases; nucleotides not matched to a gene: 4. The CDR3 sequence is 14 residues long. In DNA, the CDR3 is TGTGCCATCAGTCGGACTAGCGAGAACAATGAGCAGTTCTTC. As protein: CAISRTSENNEQFF.

This clone came up a few times. This sequence joins TRBV11-1 and TRBJ2-5; unclear D gene. In germline, CDR1 is SGHAT, CDR2 FQDESV (reference sequence). The V gene lost 1 base and the J gene lost 0 bases, with 3 bases spanning the gap. This CDR3 contains 13 residues. CDR3 bases: TGTGCCAGCAGCTTAGGAAACCAAGAGACCCAGTACTTC. Amino acid sequence: CASSLGNQETQYF. The variable domain in full, with the rest retrieved from reference TRBV11-1 and TRBJ2-5, is EAEVAQSPRYKITEKSQAVAFWCDPISGHATLYWYRQILGQGPELLVQFQDESVVDDSQLPKDRFSAERLKGVDSTLKIQPAELGDSAMYLCASSLGNQETQYFGPGTRLLVL.

CDR3 in amino acids: CASSQHSGSSTDTQYF. CDR3 nucleotide sequence: TGTGCCAGCAGCCAGCATAGCGGGTCTAGCACAGATACGCAGTATTTT. The V and J genes are TRBV4-2 and TRBJ2-3; 7 positions agree with TRBD2. Trimming removed 3 bases from V and 0 bases from J; junction bases left unmatched: 6. CDR1 is LGHNA and CDR2 is YNFKEQ in the germline V gene. The CDR3 sequence is 16 residues long.

The J gene is TRBJ2-3, the V gene TRBV28; the match to TRBD2 covers 8 bases. Germline V gene sequence: CDR1 MDHEN, CDR2 SYDVKM. The CDR3 length is 14 residues. J gave up 0 bases and V 6 bases, and 2 bases lay outside the gene matches. The CDR3 sequence: CASSSSGSTDTQYF. The CDR3 DNA reads as TGTGCCAGCAGCTCTAGCGGGAGCACAGATACGCAGTATTTT. Filled out from reference TRBV28 and TRBJ2-3, the complete variable domain reads DVKVTQSSRYLVKRTGEKVFLECVQDMDHENMFWYRQDPGLGLRLIYFSYDVKMKEKGDIPEGYSVSREKKERFSLILESASTNQTSMYLCASSSSGSTDTQYFGPGTRLTVL.

The chain couples TRBV30 to TRBJ2-1, with a weak D call TRBD2 (5 bases). This CDR3 is built from 12 residues. CDR1 is GTSNPN and CDR2 is SVGIG in the germline V gene (reference sequence). V was cut by 3 bases and J by 10 bases, with 13 bases left in between. CDR3 nucleotides: TGTGCCTGGAGAGAGGGCCGAGGGGAGCAGTTCTTC. Translation gives CAWREGRGEQFF. The variable domain in full, completed from reference TRBV30 and TRBJ2-1, reads SQTIHQWPATLVQPVGSPLSLECTVEGTSNPNLYWYRQAAGRGLQLLFYSVGIGQISSEVPQNLSASRPQDRQFILSSKKLLLSDSGFYLCAWREGRGEQFFGPGTRLTVL.

The CDR3 sequence is CASSFDSSSGANVLTF. The DNA of the CDR3 is TGTGCCAGCAGCTTCGACTCGAGCTCTGGGGCCAACGTCCTGACTTTC. The chain uses TRBV7-6 and TRBJ2-6; D is undetermined. The germline gives CDR1 SGHVS, CDR2 FNYEAQ. V was pared by 3 bases and J by 0 bases, with 9 bases between. This CDR3 comprises 16 residues.

This chain joins TRBV7-9 and TRBJ2-5; perhaps TRBD2 as D (5 bases). The CDR3 spans 15 residues. The V gene lost 5 bases and the J gene lost 3 bases, with 16 bases spanning the gap. From germline, CDR1 is SEHNR and CDR2 FQNEAQ (reference sequence). In nucleotides, the CDR3 is TGTGCCAGCAGCCCCAACTTCGGGGTGAAAGAGACCCAGTACTTC. It encodes CASSPNFGVKETQYF.

As concerns this clone: Mismatch with germline at one junction end may stem from a read error. CDR3 sequence: CASSLTGTSGSLRAF. The CDR3 bases are TGCGCCAGCAGCTTAACCGGGACTAGCGGCTCTCTTAGGGCCTTC. The genes are TRBV5-1 and TRBJ2-7; TRBD2 agrees at 11 bases. The CDR3 is 15 amino acids. From germline, CDR1 is SGHRS and CDR2 YFSETQ.